Shown below are 22 T cell receptor beta chains from a single sample sequenced in a study of blood T cell repertoires in COVID-19. Some clones are missing from TCRdb's copy, which holds only in-frame ones; the method was immunoSEQ multiplex PCR. The sample lists tens of thousands of clones, approximately 80% occurring once. Source material: peripheral blood. The receptors originated from a woman aged 80 or older with acute or convalescent COVID-19.

The V call is TRBV7-9, the J call TRBJ2-7; D perhaps matches TRBD1 (6 bases). V was trimmed by 3 bases and J by 5 bases, leaving 8 bases between them. Germline CDR1 SEHNR, CDR2 FQNEAQ (reference sequence). The CDR3 totals 12 residues. As DNA, the CDR3 is TGTGCCAGCAGCTTGCGGACAGACGAGCAGTACTTC. It is translated as CASSLRTDEQYF.

The V gene is TRBV6-5, the J gene TRBJ1-3; 9 nucleotides align to TRBD1. V shed 6 bases, J shed 4 bases, and the junction held 4 bases outside the gene matches. Germline values: CDR1 MNHEY, CDR2 SVGAGI. The CDR3 extends over 14 amino acids. CDR3 coding DNA: TGTGCCAGCAGGTTGGACAGGGGAGGAAACACCATATATTTT. Amino acids: CASRLDRGGNTIYF.

This clone was observed once. The chain links TRBV27 to TRBJ1-1; 11 bases are a match to TRBD1. In germline, CDR1 is MNHEY, CDR2 SMNVEV (reference sequence). Trimming at V came to 2 bases and at J to 7 bases, leaving 6 bases not matched to a gene. The CDR3 runs to 15 residues. DNA for the CDR3: TGTGCCAGCAGTTTACTGGGACAGGGGGGTATTGAAGCTTTCTTT. It yields the protein CASSLLGQGGIEAFF.

The CDR3 coding sequence is TGTGCCAGCTCACCATGGCGGGATCAGCCCCAGCATTTT. Amino acid sequence: CASSPWRDQPQHF. The V call is TRBV18, the J call TRBJ1-5; D remains ambiguous. Trimming removed 2 bases from V and 5 bases from J, with 7 bases in between. The CDR3 length is 13 residues. Germline V gene sequence: CDR1 KGHSH, CDR2 LQKENI.

This clone was seen a single time. V usage is TRBV7-8 and J usage is TRBJ2-7, with D maybe TRBD2 (7 bases). V gave up 4 bases and J gave up 0 bases, with 13 bases separating them. Germline V gene lookup returns CDR1 SGHVS and CDR2 FQNEAQ. This CDR3 is built from 15 residues. In DNA form, the CDR3 reads TGTGCCAGCAGCTCTCGGGCGGGGGCCTCCTACGAGCAGTACTTC. Translating gives CASSSRAGASYEQYF.

The gene calls are TRBV2 and TRBJ2-5; 7 nucleotides agree with TRBD2. The CDR3 contains 13 residues. Germline trimming cut 8 bases from V and 5 bases from J; bases unmatched to any gene: 8. Per germline, CDR1 SNHLY and CDR2 FYNNEI. CDR3 region: CASRGEVWETQYF. In DNA, the CDR3 is TGTGCCAGCCGGGGGGAGGTTTGGGAGACCCAGTACTTC.

The rearrangement uses TRBV11-3 and TRBJ2-1; 10 nucleotides align to TRBD2. Germline V lookup: CDR1 SGHNT, CDR2 YENEEA. Trimming at V came to 1 base and at J to 8 bases, leaving 8 bases not matched to a gene. The CDR3 totals 16 residues. The CDR3: CASSLALAGMRDEQFF. As DNA, the CDR3 is TGTGCCAGCAGCTTAGCACTAGCGGGAATGAGGGATGAGCAGTTCTTC.

The sample holds a few counts of this clone. This chain joins TRBV7-7 and TRBJ2-2; 16 nucleotides agree with TRBD2. This CDR3 comprises 17 residues. The ends lost 5 bases at V and 5 bases at J; junction bases unmatched: 5. Germline V CDR1 and CDR2: SSHAT, FNYEAQ (reference sequence). The DNA of the CDR3 is TGTGCCAGCAGCCCCTCGGGACTAGCGGGAGGGACCGGGGAGCTGTTTTTT. Its protein is CASSPSGLAGGTGELFF. Full variable domain (remainder filled in from reference TRBV7-7 and TRBJ2-2): GAGVSQSPRYKVTKRGQDVTLRCDPISSHATLYWYQQALGQGPEFLTYFNYEAQPDKSGLPSDRFSAERPEGSISTLTIQRTEQRDSAMYRCASSPSGLAGGTGELFFGEGSRLTVL.

V gene TRBV6-5 combines with J gene TRBJ1-1; D ambiguous. The CDR3 totals 15 residues. The V gene lost 6 bases and the J gene lost 5 bases, with 19 bases spanning the gap. Germline V gene lookup returns CDR1 MNHEY and CDR2 SVGAGI. The CDR3 protein is CASRSLKGGGTEAFF. DNA for the CDR3: TGTGCCAGCAGAAGTTTAAAGGGAGGTGGTACTGAAGCTTTCTTT.

V is TRBV19 and J is TRBJ2-7; D unresolved. Trimming took off 3 bases at V and 3 bases at J, with 12 bases between the two ends. The germline V gene has CDR1 LNHDA and CDR2 SQIVND (reference sequence). The CDR3 is 14 amino acids. The CDR3 sequence: CASSIQPGFYEQYF. Here the CDR3 DNA reads TGTGCCAGTAGTATTCAGCCAGGATTCTACGAGCAGTACTTC.

The chain joins TRBV7-2 to TRBJ2-7; tentative D call: TRBD2 (6 bases). The CDR3 covers 16 residues. V lost 5 bases to trimming and J lost 0 bases, with 17 bases between them. The germline gives CDR1 SGHTA, CDR2 FQGNSA. CDR3 protein: CASSIRGGFSSYEQYF. CDR3 in DNA: TGTGCCAGCAGCATTAGGGGAGGTTTCAGCTCCTACGAGCAGTACTTC. The full variable domain, with the rest looked up from reference TRBV7-2 and TRBJ2-7, is GAGVSQSPSNKVTEKGKDVELRCDPISGHTALYWYRQSLGQGLEFLIYFQGNSAPDKSGLPSDRFSAERTGGSVSTLTIQRTQQEDSAVYLCASSIRGGFSSYEQYFGPGTRLTVT.

The chain couples TRBV7-9 to TRBJ2-7, with 8 bases aligning to TRBD1. Unmatched junction bases numbered 6, after V lost 1 base and J lost 7 bases. Germline V gene sequence: CDR1 SEHNR, CDR2 FQNEAQ (reference sequence). The CDR3 extends over 14 amino acids. CDR3 DNA: TGTGCCAGCAGCTTAGGACAGGGGATTCGGGAGCAGTACTTC. It is translated as CASSLGQGIREQYF.

V is TRBV18 and J is TRBJ2-1; 10 nucleotides align to TRBD2. V lost 0 bases and J lost 10; bases outside the gene matches: 9. The germline gives CDR1 KGHSH, CDR2 LQKENI. The CDR3 is made up of 16 amino acids. The DNA of the CDR3 is TGTGCCAGCTCACCACCGGTCCTAGCGGGGGAAGAGGAGCAGTTCTTC. This encodes CASSPPVLAGEEEQFF.

V and J are TRBV9 and TRBJ2-2; no clear D gene. Germline V CDR1 and CDR2: SGDLS, YYNGEE. V gave up 0 bases and J gave up 3 bases, with 9 bases separating them. The CDR3 runs to 15 residues. CDR3 DNA: TGTGCCAGCAGCGTAGTGGCTAGTTACACCGGGGAGCTGTTTTTT. The encoded protein is CASSVVASYTGELFF.

This chain joins TRBV2 and TRBJ1-5; the D is unclear. Germline CDR1 is SNHLY and CDR2 is FYNNEI. V was pared by 1 base and J by 2 bases, with 6 bases between. The CDR3 is 14 residues long. CDR3 region: CASSEDGGNQPQHF. Here the CDR3 DNA reads TGTGCCAGCAGTGAAGACGGGGGCAATCAGCCCCAGCATTTT.

V gene TRBV7-8 combines with J gene TRBJ2-1; 7 nucleotides match TRBD1. Trimming at V came to 2 bases and at J to 7 bases, leaving 17 bases not matched to a gene. The CDR3 sequence is 18 residues long. Germline V lookup: CDR1 SGHVS, CDR2 FQNEAQ. The CDR3 spells CASSLRGGAFRGHNEQFF. The CDR3 nucleotides read TGTGCCAGCAGCTTACGAGGGGGCGCGTTCCGGGGACATAATGAGCAGTTCTTC. The full variable domain, in which reference TRBV7-8 and TRBJ2-1 provide the parts outside the CDR3, is GAGVSQSPRYKVAKRGQDVALRCDPISGHVSLFWYQQALGQGPEFLTYFQNEAQLDKSGLPSDRFFAERPEGSVSTLKIQRTQQEDSAVYLCASSLRGGAFRGHNEQFFGPGTRLTVL.

This rearrangement joins TRBV7-3 to TRBJ2-1; TRBD2 matches at 13 bases. Looked up from germline, CDR1 is SGHTA and CDR2 is FQGTGA. V trimming: 5 bases; J trimming: 9 bases; junction bases outside the gene matches: 7. This CDR3 has 15 amino acids. CDR3 sequence reads: CASSLTSGGAREQFF. The CDR3 DNA reads as TGTGCCAGCAGCCTCACTAGCGGGGGGGCCCGTGAGCAGTTCTTC.

By share of the sample, this clone is medium-sized (0.01 to 0.1%). The chain couples TRBV2 to TRBJ2-7, with 8 nucleotides matching TRBD2. V shed 7 bases, J shed 3 bases, and the junction held 8 bases outside the gene matches. This CDR3 has 14 residues. Germline CDR1 and CDR2: SNHLY and FYNNEI. The CDR3 sequence is CASNVGTSGYEQYF. In nucleotides, the CDR3 is TGTGCCAGCAACGTTGGGACTAGTGGCTACGAGCAGTACTTC.

This clone turned up a few times. The V and J genes are TRBV4-1 and TRBJ2-2; 7 bases are shared with TRBD2. The J segment lost 13 bases and the V segment lost 0 bases, leaving 11 bases of the junction unmatched. In germline, CDR1 is MGHRA, CDR2 YSYEKL. The CDR3 length is 15 residues. The CDR3 spells CASSQETSLMEGLFF. Here the CDR3 DNA reads TGCGCCAGCAGCCAAGAGACTAGCCTAATGGAGGGGCTGTTTTTT.

This clone was counted once. The chain joins TRBV6-1 to TRBJ1-2, with D hard to call. Trimming pared 1 base from V and 4 bases from J, leaving 13 bases between. Germline V gene lookup returns CDR1 MNHNS and CDR2 SASEGT. The CDR3 has 15 residues. CDR3 nucleotide sequence: TGTGCCAGCAGTGAAGGTTTGGGCAGTATCTATGGCTACACCTTC. Translating it yields CASSEGLGSIYGYTF.

V gene TRBV11-3 combines with J gene TRBJ2-7; a possible D gene is TRBD1 (6 bases). This CDR3 comprises 12 residues. Germline assignment: CDR1 SGHNT and CDR2 YENEEA. The V and J ends lost 4 bases and 7 bases respectively, with 11 bases between them. The CDR3 DNA is TGTGCCAGCAGCTCCCGAAGGGGGGAGCAGTACTTC. This gives the protein CASSSRRGEQYF.

The chain is built from TRBV3-1 (or the pseudogene TRBV3-2) and TRBJ1-4, with a weak D call TRBD1 (5 bases). Germline-derived CDR1 and CDR2 are LGHDT and YNNKEL (reference sequence). The CDR3 totals 14 residues. Between the trimmed V and J ends, which lost 4 bases and 1 base, there was a span of 7 bases. The CDR3 nucleotides read TGTGCCAGCAGCCGGGGGGTAACTAATGAAAAACTGTTTTTT. Translation: CASSRGVTNEKLFF.